The 9 T cell receptor beta chains presented below share a single source sample, sequenced in a study of beta chain features in type 1 diabetes. Broader study findings: Shortening that was moderate but significant affected the TCRB CDR3s of Type 1 diabetes patients in all four CD4+ subsets.

As every portion of the isolated RNA was reverse transcribed, the sequencing read expressed TCRB transcripts. Using immunoSEQ multiplex PCR, the repertoire was profiled, and TCRdb retains in-frame clones only, with some absent. The sample lists approximately 250,000 clones, approximately 10% occurring once. These receptors have no identified antigens. The sequencing input was naive CD4+ T cells from blood. These TCRs come from a man between 25 and 39 years old with type 1 diabetes.

This clone was counted between two and nine times. The gene calls are TRBV30 and TRBJ1-1, with D unclear. The germline gives CDR1 GTSNPN, CDR2 SVGIG (reference sequence). V was shortened by 4 bases and J by 2 bases, with 8 bases between the two germline ends. The CDR3 sequence is 12 residues long. The CDR3 protein is CAWIVYNTEAFF. The DNA of the CDR3 is TGTGCCTGGATAGTATACAACACTGAAGCTTTCTTT.

This clone was seen a few times. The V gene is TRBV6-5, the J gene TRBJ1-1, with D perhaps TRBD1 (6 bases). Germline V CDR1 and CDR2: MNHEY, SVGAGI. Trimming shortened V by 0 bases and J by 0 bases, and 8 bases separated the two germline ends. This CDR3 contains 15 residues. The CDR3 loop reads CASSYSTGVNTEAFF. For the CDR3, the DNA is TGTGCCAGCAGTTACTCGACAGGCGTGAACACTGAAGCTTTCTTT.

The V call is TRBV13, the J call TRBJ1-1; 7 bases are a match to TRBD1. Germline V gene data show CDR1 as PRHDT and CDR2 as FYEKMQ (reference sequence). The CDR3 extends over 15 amino acids. With V trimmed by 3 bases and J by 1 base, 5 bases remained unmatched. The CDR3: CASSFGTVKNTEAFF. CDR3 sequence (DNA): TGTGCCAGCAGCTTCGGGACAGTCAAGAACACTGAAGCTTTCTTT.

In this sample, this clone turned up a few times. The chain is built from TRBV4-2 and TRBJ2-7, with 8 nucleotides matching TRBD2. Germline V gene lookup returns CDR1 LGHNA and CDR2 YNFKEQ. The V segment lost 4 bases and the J segment 3 bases; nucleotides outside the gene matches: 8. This CDR3 has 15 amino acids. For the CDR3, the DNA is TGTGCCAGCAGCCTGAGGAGGGGACTAGACTACGAGCAGTACTTC. It translates to CASSLRRGLDYEQYF.

This clone was counted only a few times. V usage is TRBV2 and J usage is TRBJ2-1; 10 bases align to TRBD1. The CDR3 has 15 amino acids. Germline V lookup: CDR1 SNHLY, CDR2 FYNNEI. The junction had 4 bases not matched to a gene; V was cut back by 7 bases and J by 1 base. The CDR3 reads CASKDRGLSYNEQFF. The CDR3 DNA reads as TGTGCCAGCAAAGACAGGGGGCTTTCCTACAATGAGCAGTTCTTC.

The chain couples TRBV15 to TRBJ2-1, with D perhaps TRBD1 (6 bases). V was clipped by 0 bases and J by 0 bases, with 12 bases between them. Germline assignment: CDR1 LNHNV and CDR2 YYDKDF (reference sequence). The CDR3 extends over 17 amino acids. CDR3 in amino acids: CATSRDLGASSYNEQFF. Here the CDR3 DNA reads TGTGCCACCAGCAGAGATCTGGGGGCTTCCTCCTACAATGAGCAGTTCTTC.

The V gene is TRBV30, the J gene TRBJ1-1; D is possibly TRBD1 (6 bases). CDR3 size: 13 residues. Germline assignment: CDR1 GTSNPN and CDR2 SVGIG (reference sequence). Trimming removed 3 bases at V and 2 bases at J, with 10 bases between. In DNA form, the CDR3 reads TGTGCCTGGAGGCAGGGGTCCAACACTGAAGCTTTCTTT. Translation: CAWRQGSNTEAFF. The entire variable domain, with the rest obtained from reference TRBV30 and TRBJ1-1, is as follows: SQTIHQWPATLVQPVGSPLSLECTVEGTSNPNLYWYRQAAGRGLQLLFYSVGIGQISSEVPQNLSASRPQDRQFILSSKKLLLSDSGFYLCAWRQGSNTEAFFGQGTRLTVV.

This clone was seen a handful of times. This chain connects TRBV14 to TRBJ1-6; unclear D gene. CDR1 SGHDN and CDR2 FVKESK come from the germline V gene. There are 16 residues in the CDR3. V was trimmed by 4 bases and J by 5 bases, leaving 15 bases between them. The CDR3 reads CASSRLGGANNSPLHF. CDR3 sequence (DNA): TGTGCCAGCAGCCGCCTAGGCGGAGCAAATAATTCACCCCTCCACTTT. Filled out from reference TRBV14 and TRBJ1-6, the complete variable domain reads EAGVTQFPSHSVIEKGQTVTLRCDPISGHDNLYWYRRVMGKEIKFLLHFVKESKQDESGMPNNRFLAERTGGTYSTLKVQPAELEDSGVYFCASSRLGGANNSPLHFGNGTRLTVT.

The V gene is TRBV7-8, the J gene TRBJ2-7; D might be TRBD2 (5 bases). The germline gives CDR1 SGHVS, CDR2 FQNEAQ. The CDR3 has 15 amino acids. V was cut by 5 bases and J by 7 bases, with 21 bases left in between. The CDR3 protein is CASSPNPGRPGEQYF. The CDR3 coding sequence is TGTGCCAGCAGCCCTAACCCCGGACGGCCGGGGGAGCAGTACTTC.